Shown below are 18 T cell receptor beta chains from a single sample sequenced in a study of cytomegalovirus exposure and HLA in healthy donors. It was with 60 Vbeta and 13 Jbeta primers that the PCR ran. Here immunoSEQ multiplex PCR was the method, and the copy in TCRdb shows in-frame clones only, minus some. The top ten hold about 2.5% of the sample, which has about 89,000 clones, around 85% seen once. Sequences were obtained from PBMCs. These receptors were collected from a man aged 25 to 40 in good health and CMV-seronegative.

The V and J genes are TRBV18 and TRBJ2-3; maybe TRBD1 (7 bases). Germline assignment: CDR1 KGHSH and CDR2 LQKENI. The V and J ends lost 2 bases and 5 bases respectively, with 17 bases between them. The CDR3 loop spans 16 amino acids. In nucleotides, the CDR3 is TGTGCCAGCTCACCAATGAGGCACAGGGGAGGAGATACGCAGTATTTT. Amino acids: CASSPMRHRGGDTQYF. The variable domain in full, completed from reference TRBV18 and TRBJ2-3, reads NAGVMQNPRHLVRRRGQEARLRCSPMKGHSHVYWYRQLPEEGLKFMVYLQKENIIDESGMPKERFSAEFPKEGPSILRIQQVVRGDSAAYFCASSPMRHRGGDTQYFGPGTRLTVL.

The sample holds a few counts of this clone. V gene TRBV6-1 combines with J gene TRBJ1-6, with 7 positions matching TRBD1. The junction had 8 bases not matched to a gene; V was cut back by 5 bases and J by 10 bases. This CDR3 has 14 residues. Germline CDR1 and CDR2: MNHNS and SASEGT. CDR3 in amino acids: CASSPGTDNSPLHF. The CDR3 DNA sequence: TGTGCCAGCAGTCCCGGGACAGACAACTCACCCCTCCACTTT.

The V gene is TRBV19, the J gene TRBJ1-1, with 9 bases fitting TRBD1. The V and J ends lost 7 bases and 11 bases, in that order; junction bases with no gene match: 14. CDR1 and CDR2 (germline): LNHDA, SQIVND (reference sequence). The CDR3 runs 14 residues. The CDR3 DNA reads as TGTGCCAGTACCGGCGGCAACAGGGGGCGGAAGGCTTTCTTT. Translating gives CASTGGNRGRKAFF.

This clone was recorded once. The chain links TRBV10-3 to TRBJ1-3, with D uncertain. The CDR3 has 15 residues. The ends were cut back, 0 bases at V and 4 bases at J, with 10 bases in the middle. Germline CDR1 and CDR2: ENHRY and SYGVKD. The CDR3 protein is CAISESGVMGNTIYF. The CDR3 coding sequence is TGTGCCATCAGTGAGTCCGGGGTCATGGGAAACACCATATATTTT.

The chain recombines TRBV30 with TRBJ1-4, with 10 positions matching TRBD1. CDR1 is GTSNPN, CDR2 SVGIG, per germline (reference sequence). Unmatched junction bases numbered 6, after V lost 4 bases and J lost 7 bases. CDR3 length: 14 residues. Written as DNA, the CDR3 is TGTGCCTGGAACGGGGACAGGGGTGGTGAAAAACTGTTTTTT. Translating it yields CAWNGDRGGEKLFF.

V usage is TRBV11-3 and J usage is TRBJ1-1; 7 bases match TRBD1. The J segment lost 3 bases and the V segment lost 3 bases, leaving 13 bases of the junction unmatched. This CDR3 comprises 17 residues. In germline, CDR1 is SGHNT, CDR2 YENEEA. CDR3: CASSFRTGWTTHTEAFF. Here the CDR3 DNA reads TGTGCCAGCAGCTTCCGGACAGGTTGGACGACTCACACTGAAGCTTTCTTT.

The chain couples TRBV7-8 to TRBJ2-7, with 7 bases identical to TRBD1. V gave up 5 bases and J gave up 0 bases; unmatched junction bases: 7. CDR1 SGHVS and CDR2 FQNEAQ come from the germline V gene. The CDR3 extends over 15 amino acids. The CDR3 nucleotides are TGTGCCAGCAGCCTGGGGACAGCCGGCTCCTACGAGCAGTACTTC. It specifies CASSLGTAGSYEQYF.

In this sample, this clone turned up once. V gene TRBV9 combines with J gene TRBJ2-7; D unclear. CDR1 is SGDLS and CDR2 is YYNGEE in the germline V gene. This CDR3 is 14 amino acids long. The germline V and J ends were trimmed by 0 bases and 2 bases, with 9 bases remaining between them. CDR3 sequence (DNA): TGTGCCAGCAGCGTAGGCACTTACCCCTACGAGCAGTACTTC. This encodes CASSVGTYPYEQYF.

The chain carries TRBV5-1 and TRBJ2-7, with D possibly TRBD1 on 5 matching bases. The V end was cut by 0 bases, the J end by 5 bases, with 12 bases between. The germline CDR1 and CDR2 sequences are SGHRS and YFSETQ. This CDR3 contains 14 residues. CDR3 residues: CASSLGRVGNEQYF. The DNA of the CDR3 is TGCGCCAGCAGCTTGGGCAGGGTTGGTAACGAGCAGTACTTC.

The chain recombines TRBV29-1 with TRBJ1-2; no clear D. The CDR3 covers 14 residues. Germline V gene lookup returns CDR1 SQVTM and CDR2 ANQGSEA. V dropped 7 bases and J dropped 6 bases, with 21 bases sitting between them. DNA for the CDR3: TGCAGCGCCCAGGAACTTATAAGTTCCCATGGCTACACCTTC. It yields the protein CSAQELISSHGYTF.

This clone was counted between two and nine times. The chain has TRBV7-9 and TRBJ2-7, with 11 bases identical to TRBD2. The V segment lost 5 bases and the J segment 0 bases; nucleotides outside the gene matches: 9. This CDR3 has 17 residues. Germline loops: CDR1 SEHNR, CDR2 FQNEAQ (reference sequence). The CDR3 coding sequence is TGTGCCAGCAGCCTCCATCGCCTAGCGGGGGGCTCCTACGAGCAGTACTTC. Protein product: CASSLHRLAGGSYEQYF.

The rearrangement joins TRBV5-4 to TRBJ1-2, with a tentative D call TRBD1 (6 bases). V was pared by 2 bases and J by 4 bases, with 12 bases between. CDR1 is SGHNT and CDR2 is YYREEE in the germline V gene (reference sequence). The CDR3 spans 14 residues. CDR3 DNA: TGTGCCAGCAGCTTACAGGGCGGAGGCTATGGCTACACCTTC. Residues: CASSLQGGGYGYTF.

This rearrangement joins TRBV27 to TRBJ2-4; 7 bases map to TRBD1. Germline CDR1 and CDR2: MNHEY and SMNVEV (reference sequence). The CDR3 loop spans 14 amino acids. V dropped 6 bases and J dropped 1; count of bases not matched to a gene: 3. CDR3 DNA: TGTGCCAGCAGCCCCAGGGGGGCCAAAAACATTCAGTACTTC. Protein sequence: CASSPRGAKNIQYF.

This clone occurred a few times. The chain employs TRBV4-3 and TRBJ2-7; 8 nucleotides match TRBD2. The V and J ends lost 0 bases and 1 base, in that order; junction bases with no gene match: 2. CDR3 size: 15 residues. The germline V gene encodes CDR1 LGHNA and CDR2 YSLEER. CDR3 protein: CASSQDIAGSYEQYF. DNA of the CDR3: TGCGCCAGCAGCCAAGATATAGCGGGATCCTACGAGCAGTACTTC.

The V and J genes are TRBV2 and TRBJ1-3, with TRBD1 matching over 7 bases. V gave up 8 bases and J gave up 5 bases; unmatched junction bases: 15. The CDR3 contains 16 residues. Per the germline V gene, CDR1 is SNHLY and CDR2 is FYNNEI. CDR3 nucleotide sequence: TGTGCCAGCGTTCCTCTACAGGGGAAAGATAGAAACACCATATATTTT. Its translation: CASVPLQGKDRNTIYF.

The rearrangement uses TRBV28 and TRBJ1-1, with TRBD1 identical over 7 bases. This CDR3 contains 14 residues. Germline loops: CDR1 MDHEN, CDR2 SYDVKM. V was pared by 5 bases and J by 2 bases, with 5 bases of the junction left unmatched. The CDR3 sequence is CASSVGQENTEAFF. Written as DNA, the CDR3 is TGTGCCAGCAGTGTCGGACAGGAAAACACTGAAGCTTTCTTT.

There are a few counts of this clone. This chain joins TRBV2 and TRBJ2-5; TRBD2 matches 10 bases. The CDR3 length is 15 residues. Germline values: CDR1 SNHLY, CDR2 FYNNEI. V was pared by 4 bases and J by 1 base, with 3 bases of the junction left unmatched. The CDR3 nucleotides read TGTGCCAGCAGTGGTAGCGGGGGGCTCCAAGAGACCCAGTACTTC. This encodes CASSGSGGLQETQYF.

V and J are TRBV27 and TRBJ1-6; TRBD1 is a possible D gene (6 bases). V shed 6 bases and J shed 5 bases, with 17 bases lying between them. The CDR3 covers 16 residues. CDR1 is MNHEY, CDR2 SMNVEV, per germline (reference sequence). CDR3 loop: CASRAQGVTNNSPLHF. The CDR3 nucleotides are TGTGCCAGCAGGGCACAGGGAGTTACTAATAATTCACCCCTCCACTTT.